The TCR beta chain under discussion was sequenced for a study of spatial heterogeneity in lung cancer. TCRdb reprocessed the 5' RACE reads via MiXCR and lists one record per CDR3 protein. Found here are around 44,000 distinct CDR3 sequences, 8% to 11% of them singletons; the top ten hold approximately 17%. This clonotype was seen a few times. Stated time point: blood at routine non-recurrence follow-up after resection. CDR3 length equals 12 residues. Per the germline V gene, CDR1 is MNHEY and CDR2 is SVGEGT. V shed 2 bases and J shed 4 bases, with 5 bases lying between them. The source of this sequence is a female donor with early-stage non-small cell lung cancer. The V gene is TRBV6-2 or TRBV6-3, the J gene TRBJ2-5; no definite D call. The sample in question was PBMCs, obtained at follow-up. The CDR3 loop is CASSYGGETQYF. CDR3 DNA sequence: TGTGCCAGCAGTTACGGCGGAGAGACCCAGTACTTC.